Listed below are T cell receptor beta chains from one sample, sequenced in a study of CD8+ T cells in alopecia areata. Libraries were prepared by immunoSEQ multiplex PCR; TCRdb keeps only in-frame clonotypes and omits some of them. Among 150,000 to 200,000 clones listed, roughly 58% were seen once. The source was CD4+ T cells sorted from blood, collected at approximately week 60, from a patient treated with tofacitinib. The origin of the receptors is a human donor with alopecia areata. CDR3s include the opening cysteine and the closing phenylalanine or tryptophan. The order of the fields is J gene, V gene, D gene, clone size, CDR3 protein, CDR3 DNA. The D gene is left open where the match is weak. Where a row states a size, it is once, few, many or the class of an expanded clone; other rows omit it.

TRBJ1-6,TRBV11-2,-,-,CASSPGGQGRSPLHF,TGTGCCAGCAGCCCCGGGGGGCAGGGGCGGTCACCCCTCCACTTT
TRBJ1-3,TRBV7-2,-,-,CASSGRGGNTIYF,TGTGCCAGCAGCGGCAGGGGTGGAAACACCATATATTTT
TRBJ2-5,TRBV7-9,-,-,CASSLSGQETQYF,TGTGCCAGCAGCTTAAGCGGACAAGAGACCCAGTACTTC
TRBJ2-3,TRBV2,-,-,CASSEVGPWTDTQYF,TGTGCCAGCAGTGAAGTTGGACCCTGGACAGATACGCAGTATTTT
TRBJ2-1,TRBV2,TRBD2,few,CASSPSSGGAGQFF,TGTGCCAGCAGCCCCTCTAGCGGGGGGGCCGGGCAGTTCTTC
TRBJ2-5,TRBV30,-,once,CAWSVTGLETQYF,TGTGCCTGGAGTGTAACCGGCTTGGAGACCCAGTACTTC
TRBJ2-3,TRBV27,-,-,CASSFSTSTDTQYF,TGTGCCAGCAGTTTCTCCACTAGCACAGATACGCAGTATTTT
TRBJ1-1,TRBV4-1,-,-,CASSQGPGDTEAFF,TGCGCCAGCAGCCAAGGGCCAGGGGACACTGAAGCTTTCTTT
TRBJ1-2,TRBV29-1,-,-,CSATEAYGYTF,TGCAGCGCGACAGAGGCTTATGGCTACACCTTC
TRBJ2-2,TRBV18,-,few,CASSPRDTGELFF,TGTGCCAGCTCACCAAGAGACACCGGGGAGCTGTTTTTT
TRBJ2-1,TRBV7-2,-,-,CASSSLDGEQFF,TGTGCCAGCAGCTCCCTGGATGGTGAGCAGTTCTTC
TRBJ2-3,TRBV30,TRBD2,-,CAWSVFSGGFSDTQYF,TGTGCCTGGAGTGTATTTAGCGGGGGTTTTTCAGATACGCAGTATTTT
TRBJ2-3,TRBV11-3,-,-,CASSLSTDTQYF,TGTGCCAGCAGCTTATCCACAGATACGCAGTATTTT
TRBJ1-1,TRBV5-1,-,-,CASSLGQGVNEAFF,TGCGCCAGCAGCTTGGGACAAGGGGTGAATGAAGCTTTCTTT
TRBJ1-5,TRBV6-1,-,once,CASSDPRPQHF,TGTGCCAGCAGTGATCCGAGGCCCCAGCATTTT
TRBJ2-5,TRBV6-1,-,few,CASSVLAGSQETQYF,TGTGCCAGCAGTGTCCTAGCCGGGTCTCAAGAGACCCAGTACTTC
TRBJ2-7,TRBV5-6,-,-,CASSLVGGAEWEQYF,TGTGCCAGCAGCTTGGTTGGGGGCGCGGAGTGGGAGCAGTACTTC
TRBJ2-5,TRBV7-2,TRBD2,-,CASSLTSVPETQYF,TGTGCCAGCAGCTTGACTAGCGTGCCGGAGACCCAGTACTTC
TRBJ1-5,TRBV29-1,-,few,CSAQDSNQPQHF,TGCAGCGCTCAGGATAGCAATCAGCCCCAGCATTTT
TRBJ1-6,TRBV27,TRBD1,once,CASSTRTGGYSPLHF,TGTGCCAGCAGTACCCGGACAGGGGGTTATTCACCCCTCCACTTT
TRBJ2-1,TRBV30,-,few,CAWRTGARQFF,TGTGCCTGGAGAACGGGGGCTCGGCAGTTCTTC
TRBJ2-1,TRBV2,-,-,CASSEQTELYNEQFF,TGTGCCAGCAGTGAGCAAACTGAGCTCTACAATGAGCAGTTCTTC